The 29 T cell receptor beta chains listed next were all sequenced from one sample in a study of tumor-infiltrating lymphocytes in oesophageal squamous cell carcinoma. MiXCR, run by TCRdb on the PCR reads, gives a single entry per CDR3 protein. Here the sample spans fewer than 7,500 distinct CDR3 sequences, approximately 15% being singletons. Input material: esophageal tumor tissue. The receptor source for this set is a male donor with esophageal squamous cell carcinoma.

Many counts were recorded for this clonotype. This chain connects TRBV10-3 to TRBJ2-7; D is unresolved. V was cut by 9 bases and J by 0 bases, with 15 bases left in between. The CDR3 runs 14 residues. Germline CDR1 ENHRY, CDR2 SYGVKD. CDR3 region: CAMADTPSSYEQYF. For the CDR3, the DNA is TGTGCCATGGCCGACACCCCGAGCTCCTACGAGCAGTACTTC.

This clonotype showed up just a few times. J is TRBJ2-3 and V is TRBV20-1; 7 bases line up with TRBD1. CDR1 and CDR2 (germline): DFQATT, SNEGSKA (reference sequence). This CDR3 contains 12 residues. J gave up 6 bases and V 2 bases, and 2 bases lay outside the gene matches. CDR3 coding DNA: TGCAGTGCTAGAAGGGGGCCGGATACGCAGTATTTT. Translating it yields CSARRGPDTQYF.

Ten or more counts support this clonotype. The rearrangement joins TRBV11-3 to TRBJ1-1, with a tentative D call TRBD1 (6 bases). There are 13 residues in the CDR3. V shed 5 bases and J shed 10 bases, with 17 bases lying between them. CDR1 is SGHNT, CDR2 YENEEA, per germline. The CDR3 nucleotides are TGTGCCAGCAGCCCTGGACAGATGCAGTCAGCTTTCTTT. This gives the protein CASSPGQMQSAFF.

This clonotype is termed large (0.1 to 1%). This chain connects TRBV12-3 or TRBV12-4 to TRBJ2-5; D possibly corresponds to TRBD2 (7 bases). The CDR3 has 16 amino acids. V lost 8 bases and J 6 bases, leaving 25 bases between the germline ends. CDR3 nucleotide sequence: TGTGCCAGCTCCGCCGAGGGGGGGATTGGACGGAAGACCCAGTACTTC. Its translation is CASSAEGGIGRKTQYF.

This clonotype qualifies as medium-sized. This chain uses TRBV11-1 with TRBJ1-1, with D possibly matching TRBD1 (5 bases). Trimming removed 5 bases from V and 1 base from J, with 14 bases in between. This CDR3 contains 15 residues. CDR1 and CDR2 from the germline V gene are SGHAT and FQDESV (reference sequence). In DNA, the CDR3 is TGTGCCAGCAGCCATCCGGGACCCTCGAACACTGAAGCTTTCTTT. This gives the protein CASSHPGPSNTEAFF.

In its sample, this clonotype ranks as medium-sized (0.01 to 0.1%). The genes are TRBV7-9 and TRBJ1-2, with TRBD1 as a possible D gene (6 bases). Deletions cut 5 bases from V and 7 bases from J, with 14 bases between. Germline-derived CDR1 and CDR2 are SEHNR and FQNEAQ (reference sequence). The length of the CDR3 is 13 residues. The CDR3 sequence: CASSAQGLGGYTF. The CDR3 DNA is TGTGCCAGCAGCGCACAGGGCCTAGGTGGCTACACCTTC.

This clonotype appeared a few times. The rearrangement uses TRBV19 and TRBJ1-6; possible D gene TRBD1, 5 bases. The germline V gene encodes CDR1 LNHDA and CDR2 SQIVND (reference sequence). Trimming took 7 bases from V and 8 from J, leaving 12 bases between them. This CDR3 spans 13 amino acids. The CDR3 protein is CASTWGRDSPLHF. In nucleotides, the CDR3 is TGTGCCAGTACGTGGGGCAGGGATTCACCCCTCCACTTT.

Comments on this clonotype: Lacking the conserved final phenylalanine or tryptophan, this CDR3 likely reflects a read error. No DNA is shown, since the ends of the CDR3 on it are uncertain; the CDR3 is the one TCRdb lists. The rearrangement uses TRBV6-6 and TRBJ2-3; TRBD1, the table's D call, lacks a check against the DNA. The CDR3 spans 17 residues, counting both ends. Germline CDR1 and CDR2: MNHNY and SVGAGI (reference sequence). CDR3 amino acids: CASSVVPGTTLGYTFGS.

This clonotype was counted many times. The chain combines TRBV20-1 with TRBJ2-3, with 7 bases lining up with TRBD2. Trimming took 5 bases from V and 10 from J; bases not matched to a gene: 3. The CDR3 is made up of 10 amino acids. Looked up from germline, CDR1 is DFQATT and CDR2 is SNEGSKA (reference sequence). The CDR3 region has the DNA TGCAGTGCTGAGCTAGCGGCGCAGTATTTT. Amino acids: CSAELAAQYF.

On this clonotype itself: The CDR3 carries no conserved terminal phenylalanine or tryptophan, so it likely arises from a read error. It is unclear where the CDR3 begins or ends on the DNA, so no DNA is shown, and the CDR3 is as TCRdb lists it. The chain is built from TRBV7-9 and TRBJ2-1; TRBD1, the table's D call, was not compared with the DNA. Germline loops: CDR1 SEHNR, CDR2 FQNEAQ (reference sequence). The CDR3 length equals 18 residues, ends included. The chain's CDR3 is CASSLVLDRGNYGYTFGS.

This clonotype was detected many times. The V and J genes are TRBV24-1 and TRBJ2-2; the D is unclear. V was clipped by 6 bases and J by 2 bases, with 21 bases between them. Germline lookup yields CDR1 KGHDR and CDR2 SFDVKD. This CDR3 comprises 18 residues. The CDR3 loop is CATSSSGVLSLNTGELFF. The CDR3 nucleotides read TGTGCCACCAGTAGCTCAGGAGTCCTATCCCTTAACACCGGGGAGCTGTTTTTT.

In this sample, this clonotype turned up many times. The gene calls are TRBV5-1 and TRBJ2-2; D is perhaps TRBD1 or TRBD2 (5 bases each). The CDR3 contains 14 residues. In germline, CDR1 is SGHRS, CDR2 YFSETQ. The V end was cut by 4 bases, the J end by 2 bases, with 9 bases between. The CDR3 protein is CASSKGTNTGELFF. The CDR3 DNA is TGCGCCAGCAGCAAAGGGACCAACACCGGGGAGCTGTTTTTT. Based on the CDR3 plus reference TRBV5-1 and TRBJ2-2, the full variable domain is KAGVTQTPRYLIKTRGQQVTLSCSPISGHRSVSWYQQTPGQGLQFLFEYFSETQRNKGNFPGRFSGRQFSNSRSEMNVSTLELGDSALYLCASSKGTNTGELFFGEGSRLTVL.

This clonotype was seen at least ten times. The chain is built from TRBV2 and TRBJ2-7; D remains ambiguous. The germline V gene has CDR1 SNHLY and CDR2 FYNNEI. The CDR3 sequence is 13 residues long. Trimming removed 0 bases from V and 5 bases from J, with 8 bases in between. The CDR3 sequence: CASSEARWDEQYF. CDR3 DNA: TGTGCCAGCAGTGAAGCGCGGTGGGACGAGCAGTACTTC.

Concerning this clonotype itself: It is likely a read error, because the conserved phenylalanine at the end of the CDR3 is missing. The limits of the CDR3 on the DNA are not certain, so only TCRdb's listed CDR3 is given. The chain combines TRBV6-1 with TRBJ2-3; the table's D gene call, TRBD2, was not cross checked with the DNA. The CDR3 is made up of 13 amino acids, end residues included. Germline V lookup: CDR1 MNHNS, CDR2 SASEGT. The CDR3 region is CASSPREEQYFGP.

The J gene is TRBJ2-7, the V gene TRBV19; the D is unclear. The CDR3 sequence is 13 residues long. Per germline, CDR1 LNHDA and CDR2 SQIVND (reference sequence). The germline V and J ends were trimmed by 1 base and 6 bases, with 10 bases remaining between them. The CDR3, as DNA: TGTGCCAGTAGTATAGGCGCCTATCGCGAGCAGTACTTC. It codes for CASSIGAYREQYF.

This clonotype has at least ten counts. J is TRBJ1-1 and V is TRBV19; TRBD1 aligns across 7 bases. The germline CDR1 and CDR2 sequences are LNHDA and SQIVND (reference sequence). The length of the CDR3 is 14 residues. V gave up 5 bases and J gave up 6 bases; unmatched junction bases: 9. In DNA, the CDR3 is TGTGCCAGTAGTCCTGGGAAGGGGGCCTCTGAAGCTTTCTTT. Its translation is CASSPGKGASEAFF.

A word on this clonotype: Since a much larger clone is just one base distant, this may be a read error. The V call is TRBV11-3, the J call TRBJ2-1; 8 bases are a match to TRBD1. From germline, CDR1 is SGHNT and CDR2 YENEEA. This CDR3 region has 16 residues. With 2 bases clipped from V and 10 bases from J, the junction kept 13 bases outside the gene matches. The CDR3, as DNA: TGTGCCAGCAGCTTATCCGTTGGGACAGGCTCCTACGAGCAGTTCTTC. Its protein product is CASSLSVGTGSYEQFF.

By share, this clonotype ranks as medium-sized (0.01 to 0.1%). This sequence joins TRBV27 and TRBJ1-6, with a weak D call TRBD1 (5 bases). V dropped 2 bases and J dropped 9 bases, with 8 bases sitting between them. From germline, CDR1 is MNHEY and CDR2 SMNVEV (reference sequence). The CDR3 extends over 13 amino acids. The CDR3 sequence is CASSLIQGSPLHF. The CDR3 region has the DNA TGTGCCAGCAGTTTAATCCAGGGTTCACCCCTCCACTTT.

The table lists this clonotype with a few counts. The chain recombines TRBV18 with TRBJ1-1; D uncertain. This CDR3 region has 13 residues. CDR1 and CDR2 from the germline V gene are KGHSH and LQKENI. The V gene lost 1 base and the J gene lost 3 bases, with 6 bases spanning the gap. The CDR3 reads CASSPHPDTEAFF. The CDR3 bases are TGTGCCAGCTCACCACATCCGGACACTGAAGCTTTCTTT.

This clonotype was picked up a small number of times. The gene calls are TRBV24-1 and TRBJ2-3; 12 bases agree with TRBD2. Trimming removed 3 bases from V and 4 bases from J; junction bases left unmatched: 4. Germline values: CDR1 KGHDR, CDR2 SFDVKD. CDR3 length: 16 amino acids. CDR3 protein: CATSDQLAGGPDTQYF. The CDR3 DNA sequence: TGTGCCACCAGTGATCAACTAGCGGGGGGACCAGATACGCAGTATTTT.

V and J are TRBV5-5 and TRBJ1-6; 8 bases agree with TRBD1. V was pared by 0 bases and J by 2 bases, with 10 bases of the junction left unmatched. Germline assignment: CDR1 SGHKS and CDR2 YYEKEE (reference sequence). The CDR3 is 19 amino acids. CDR3 DNA sequence: TGTGCCAGCAGCTTGGGGCAGGGGGCGCGGGGGACCTATAATTCACCCCTCCACTTT. It specifies CASSLGQGARGTYNSPLHF.

The chain joins TRBV3-1 to TRBJ2-3; D gene unclear. The CDR3 loop spans 12 amino acids. CDR1 and CDR2 from the germline V gene are LGHDT and YNNKEL (reference sequence). The V end was cut by 2 bases, the J end by 6 bases, with 6 bases between. CDR3 in amino acids: CASSQLSDTQYF. The CDR3 coding sequence is TGTGCCAGCAGCCAACTGTCCGATACGCAGTATTTT.

The chain joins TRBV20-1 to TRBJ2-1; 9 bases map to TRBD2. Germline V CDR1 and CDR2: DFQATT, SNEGSKA (reference sequence). V was pared by 0 bases and J by 5 bases, with 5 bases of the junction left unmatched. There are 15 residues in the CDR3. CDR3 amino acids: CSARDLAGYNNEQFF. Here the CDR3 DNA reads TGCAGTGCTAGAGATCTAGCGGGGTATAACAATGAGCAGTTCTTC.

This clonotype showed up many times. Because the CDR3 is missing its conserved closing phenylalanine or tryptophan, this is likely a read error. The DNA is left out, because the CDR3 cannot be placed on it with certainty; the CDR3 is given as TCRdb lists it. This sequence joins TRBV7-8 and TRBJ2-7; the table gives TRBD1 as D, unverified against the DNA. From germline, CDR1 is SGHVS and CDR2 FQNEAQ. 17 amino acids form the CDR3, both terminal residues included. The CDR3: CASSPDRGLDYGYTFGS.

This clonotype was observed at least ten times. This chain joins TRBV6-6 and TRBJ1-2; D perhaps matches TRBD1 (5 bases). This CDR3 is built from 12 residues. V was cut by 2 bases and J by 7 bases, with 8 bases left in between. Germline values: CDR1 MNHNY, CDR2 SVGAGI (reference sequence). As DNA, the CDR3 is TGTGCCAGCAGTTACGAGGGGATTGGCTACACCTTC. It is translated as CASSYEGIGYTF.

To note about this clonotype: Since no conserved phenylalanine or tryptophan closes the CDR3, a read error is the likely cause. No DNA is shown, since the ends of the CDR3 on it are uncertain; the CDR3 is the one TCRdb lists. The CDR3 region is CASSFYQGPTYEQYFGA. This chain uses TRBV7-8 with TRBJ2-6; the tabulated D call, TRBD2, remains unverified against the DNA. The CDR3 has 17 amino acids, counting both end residues. The germline gives CDR1 SGHVS, CDR2 FQNEAQ.

Comment on this clonotype: A clone one base away is much larger, so this may be a read error. The chain employs TRBV6-1 and TRBJ2-1, with D hard to call. Germline CDR1 reads MNHNS; CDR2 reads SASEGT. Trimming took 7 bases from V and 10 from J, leaving 11 bases between them. The CDR3 covers 11 residues. This CDR3 is CASNLPREQFF. CDR3 nucleotides: TGTGCCAGCAATCTACCGCGGGAGCAGTTCTTC.

The chain employs TRBV6-4 and TRBJ2-3; 10 bases are a match to TRBD2. The V gene end was trimmed by 5 bases and the J gene end by 2 bases; junction bases not matched to a gene: 16. The CDR3 length is 19 residues. Germline values: CDR1 MRHNA, CDR2 SNTAGT. The CDR3 nucleotides read TGTGCCAGCAGTCAACTGGGGTTAGCGGGGGGCCCATTCACAGATACGCAGTATTTT. This translates into CASSQLGLAGGPFTDTQYF.

Ten or more counts support this clonotype. The chain combines TRBV7-9 with TRBJ1-2; possible D gene TRBD1, 5 bases. Trimming cost V 5 bases and J 2 bases, with 24 bases left between them. Per germline, CDR1 SEHNR and CDR2 FQNEAQ (reference sequence). The CDR3 length is 18 residues. DNA of the CDR3: TGTGCCAGCAGCCTAAATATCCCCACCGGGACTGAAAACTATGGCTACACCTTC. It is translated as CASSLNIPTGTENYGYTF.